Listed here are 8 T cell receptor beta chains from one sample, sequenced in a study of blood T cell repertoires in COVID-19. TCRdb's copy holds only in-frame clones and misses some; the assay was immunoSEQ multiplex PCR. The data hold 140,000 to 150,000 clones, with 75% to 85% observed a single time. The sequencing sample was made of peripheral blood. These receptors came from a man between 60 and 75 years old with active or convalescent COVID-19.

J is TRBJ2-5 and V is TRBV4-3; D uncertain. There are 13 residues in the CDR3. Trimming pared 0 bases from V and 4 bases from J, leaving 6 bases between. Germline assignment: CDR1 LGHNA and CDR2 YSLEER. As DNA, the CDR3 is TGCGCCAGCAGCCAAGAATCTCGAGAGACCCAGTACTTC. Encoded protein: CASSQESRETQYF.

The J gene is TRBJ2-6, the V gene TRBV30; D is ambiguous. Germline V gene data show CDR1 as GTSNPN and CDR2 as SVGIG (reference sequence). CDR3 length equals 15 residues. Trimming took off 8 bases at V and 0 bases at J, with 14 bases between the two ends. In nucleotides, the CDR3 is TGTGCCCAGGAAGCTCTGGGCTCTGGGGCCAACGTCCTGACTTTC. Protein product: CAQEALGSGANVLTF.

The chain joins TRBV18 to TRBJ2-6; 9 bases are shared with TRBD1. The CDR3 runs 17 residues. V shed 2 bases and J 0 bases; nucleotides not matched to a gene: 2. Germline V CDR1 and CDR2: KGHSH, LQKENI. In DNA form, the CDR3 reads TGTGCCAGCTCACCAGGGACAGGGAGCTCTGGGGCCAACGTCCTGACTTTC. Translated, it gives CASSPGTGSSGANVLTF.

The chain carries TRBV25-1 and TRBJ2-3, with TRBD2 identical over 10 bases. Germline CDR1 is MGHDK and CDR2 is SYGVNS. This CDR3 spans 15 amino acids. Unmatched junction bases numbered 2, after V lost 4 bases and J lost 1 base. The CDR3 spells CASSVSGGRTDTQYF. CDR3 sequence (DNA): TGTGCCAGCAGTGTTAGCGGGGGGCGCACAGATACGCAGTATTTT.

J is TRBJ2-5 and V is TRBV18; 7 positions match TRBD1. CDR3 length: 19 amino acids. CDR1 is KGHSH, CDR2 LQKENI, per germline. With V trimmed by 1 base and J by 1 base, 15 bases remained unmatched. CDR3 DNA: TGTGCCAGCTCACCACGAATAGGACAGGCCGGAGTTTCCCAAGAGACCCAGTACTTC. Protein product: CASSPRIGQAGVSQETQYF. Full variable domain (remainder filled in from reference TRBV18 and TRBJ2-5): NAGVMQNPRHLVRRRGQEARLRCSPMKGHSHVYWYRQLPEEGLKFMVYLQKENIIDESGMPKERFSAEFPKEGPSILRIQQVVRGDSAAYFCASSPRIGQAGVSQETQYFGPGTRLLVL.

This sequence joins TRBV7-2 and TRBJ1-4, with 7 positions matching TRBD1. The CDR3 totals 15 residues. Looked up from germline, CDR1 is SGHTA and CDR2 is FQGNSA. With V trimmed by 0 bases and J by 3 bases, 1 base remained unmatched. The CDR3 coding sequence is TGTGCCAGCAGCTTAGCCCAGGGGGCTAATGAAAAACTGTTTTTT. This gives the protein CASSLAQGANEKLFF. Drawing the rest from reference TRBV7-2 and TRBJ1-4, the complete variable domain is GAGVSQSPSNKVTEKGKDVELRCDPISGHTALYWYRQSLGQGLEFLIYFQGNSAPDKSGLPSDRFSAERTGGSVSTLTIQRTQQEDSAVYLCASSLAQGANEKLFFGSGTQLSVL.

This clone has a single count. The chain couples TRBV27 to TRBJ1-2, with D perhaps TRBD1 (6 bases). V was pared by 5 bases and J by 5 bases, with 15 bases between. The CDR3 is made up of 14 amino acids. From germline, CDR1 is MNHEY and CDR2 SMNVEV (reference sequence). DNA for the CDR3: TGTGCCAGCAGTCCGAGACAGGAATCGTATGGCTACACCTTC. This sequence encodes CASSPRQESYGYTF.

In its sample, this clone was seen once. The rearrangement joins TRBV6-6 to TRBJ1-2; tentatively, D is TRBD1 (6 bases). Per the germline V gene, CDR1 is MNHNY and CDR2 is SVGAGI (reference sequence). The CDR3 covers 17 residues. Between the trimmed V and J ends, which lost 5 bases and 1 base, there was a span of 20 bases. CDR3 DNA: TGTGCCAGCAGTCGAACGAATTTAAACAGGGTTAACTATGGCTACACCTTC. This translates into CASSRTNLNRVNYGYTF.